This entry lists 8 T cell receptor beta chains sequenced from one sample in a study of CD8 T cells in Susac syndrome. Random hexamers were used to reverse transcribe an amount of about 0.45 to 1 ug RNA. Each CDR3 protein is one row after TCRdb ran MiXCR on the immunoSEQ multiplex PCR reads. The sample records 200,000 to 250,000 distinct CDR3 sequences, about 95% being singletons. The source material was CD4+ T cells from PBMCs. These receptor sequences come from a human donor with Susac syndrome.

The rearrangement joins TRBV2 to TRBJ2-1; D possibly corresponds to TRBD2 (6 bases). V was trimmed by 7 bases and J by 4 bases, leaving 20 bases between them. The CDR3 spans 16 residues. Germline CDR1 SNHLY, CDR2 FYNNEI. The CDR3 sequence: CASTPSRRGSYNEQFF. The CDR3 DNA reads TGTGCCAGCACGCCTAGCAGGCGGGGATCGTACAATGAGCAGTTCTTC.

CDR3 DNA sequence: TGTGCCAGCAGCTTGTTTCGGAACAGTAGAACCTATGGCTACACCTTC. Translating it yields CASSLFRNSRTYGYTF. The chain uses TRBV5-4 and TRBJ1-2; D gene uncertain. V lost 1 base to trimming and J lost 4 bases, with 17 bases between them. CDR1 is SGHNT and CDR2 is YYREEE in the germline V gene (reference sequence). The CDR3 is 16 amino acids. The full variable domain, its missing parts supplied by reference TRBV5-4 and TRBJ1-2, is ETGVTQSPTHLIKTRGQQVTLRCSSQSGHNTVSWYQQALGQGPQFIFQYYREEENGRGNFPPRFSGLQFPNYSSELNVNALELDDSALYLCASSLFRNSRTYGYTFGSGTRLTVV.

The chain employs TRBV2 and TRBJ2-1; D ambiguous. This CDR3 region has 11 residues. Germline-derived CDR1 and CDR2 are SNHLY and FYNNEI. With 7 bases removed from V and 8 bases from J, the gap between germline ends came to 9 bases. Here the CDR3 DNA reads TGTGCCAGCACCCGAGTAGATGAGCAGTTCTTC. It is translated as CASTRVDEQFF.

The genes are TRBV11-2 and TRBJ1-5, with a tentative D call TRBD1 (5 bases). Germline CDR1 is SGHAT and CDR2 is FQNNGV. Trimming cost V 1 base and J 7 bases, with 11 bases left between them. The CDR3 is 14 amino acids. The CDR3 loop is CASSLGGTRQPQHF. CDR3 sequence (DNA): TGTGCCAGCAGCTTAGGTGGGACTAGACAGCCCCAGCATTTT. Complete variable domain (other parts from reference TRBV11-2 and TRBJ1-5): EAGVAQSPRYKIIEKRQSVAFWCNPISGHATLYWYQQILGQGPKLLIQFQNNGVVDDSQLPKDRFSAERLKGVDSTLKIQPAKLEDSAVYLCASSLGGTRQPQHFGDGTRLSIL.

In this sample, this clonotype turned up once. V gene TRBV6-5 combines with J gene TRBJ2-3; the D gene is possibly TRBD1 (7 bases). CDR3 length: 16 residues. Germline-derived CDR1 and CDR2 are MNHEY and SVGAGI. Deletions cut 2 bases from V and 4 bases from J, with 16 bases between. The CDR3 loop is CASSYRAGQYADTQYF. CDR3 sequence (DNA): TGTGCCAGCAGTTACCGTGCGGGACAGTATGCAGATACGCAGTATTTT.

V is TRBV18 and J is TRBJ1-6; no definite D call. The V end lost 3 bases, the J end lost 7 bases, and 16 bases lay between the germline ends. Germline V gene lookup returns CDR1 KGHSH and CDR2 LQKENI. The CDR3 has 16 amino acids. CDR3 sequence: CASSPWGSTGNSPLHF. CDR3 sequence (DNA): TGTGCCAGCTCACCTTGGGGATCTACGGGCAATTCACCCCTCCACTTT.

The chain has TRBV7-9 and TRBJ1-1; D not resolved. Trimming removed 5 bases at V and 13 bases at J, with 20 bases between. This CDR3 contains 13 residues. The germline CDR1 and CDR2 sequences are SEHNR and FQNEAQ (reference sequence). CDR3 sequence reads: CASSDGRANKDFF. CDR3 in DNA: TGTGCCAGCAGCGACGGCCGTGCCAACAAGGATTTCTTT.

DNA of the CDR3: TGCGCCAGCAGCTTGGAGGCAGGGGTCGCTGAAGCTTTCTTT. It yields the protein CASSLEAGVAEAFF. The chain links TRBV5-1 to TRBJ1-1; tentative D call: TRBD1 (6 bases). This CDR3 region has 14 residues. V gave up 0 bases and J gave up 6 bases, with 12 bases separating them. Germline V gene sequence: CDR1 SGHRS, CDR2 YFSETQ.